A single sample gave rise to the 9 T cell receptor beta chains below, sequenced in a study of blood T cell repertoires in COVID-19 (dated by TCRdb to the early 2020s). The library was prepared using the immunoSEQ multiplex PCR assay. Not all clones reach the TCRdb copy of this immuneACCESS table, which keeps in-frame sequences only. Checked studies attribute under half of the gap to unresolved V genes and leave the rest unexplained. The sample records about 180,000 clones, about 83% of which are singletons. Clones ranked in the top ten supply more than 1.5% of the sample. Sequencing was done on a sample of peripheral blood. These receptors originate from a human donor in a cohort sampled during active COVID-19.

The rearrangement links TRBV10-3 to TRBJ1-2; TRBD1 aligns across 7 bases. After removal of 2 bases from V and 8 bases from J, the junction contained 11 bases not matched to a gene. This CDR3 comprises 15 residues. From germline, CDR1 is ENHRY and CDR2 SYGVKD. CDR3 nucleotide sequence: TGTGCCATCAGTGAGGGGAACAGGGGTACACTCGGCTACACCTTC. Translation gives CAISEGNRGTLGYTF.

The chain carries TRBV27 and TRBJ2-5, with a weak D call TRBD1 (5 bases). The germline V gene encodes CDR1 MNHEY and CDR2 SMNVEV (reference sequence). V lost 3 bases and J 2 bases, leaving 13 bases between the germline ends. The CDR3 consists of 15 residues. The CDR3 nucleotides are TGTGCCAGCAGTTTTACAACAGGACGTCAAGAGACCCAGTACTTC. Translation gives CASSFTTGRQETQYF.

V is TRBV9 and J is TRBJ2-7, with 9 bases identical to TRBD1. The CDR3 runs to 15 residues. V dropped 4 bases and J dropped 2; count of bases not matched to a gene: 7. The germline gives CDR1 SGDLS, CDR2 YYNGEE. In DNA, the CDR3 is TGTGCCAGCAGCCAAGGGGGACAGGGCCCCTACGAGCAGTACTTC. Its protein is CASSQGGQGPYEQYF.

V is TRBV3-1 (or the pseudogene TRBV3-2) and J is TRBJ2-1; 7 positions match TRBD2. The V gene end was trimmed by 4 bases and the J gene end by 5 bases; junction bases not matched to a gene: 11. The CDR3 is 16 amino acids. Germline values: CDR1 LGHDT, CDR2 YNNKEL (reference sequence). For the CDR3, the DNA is TGTGCCAGCAGCCTTCCGCCGCAAGCGGGAAACAATGAGCAGTTCTTC. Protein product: CASSLPPQAGNNEQFF.

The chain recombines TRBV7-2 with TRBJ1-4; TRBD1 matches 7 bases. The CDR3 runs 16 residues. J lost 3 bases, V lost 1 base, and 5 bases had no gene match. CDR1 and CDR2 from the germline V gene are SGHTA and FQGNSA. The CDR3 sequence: CASSLGGGTANEKLFF. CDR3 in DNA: TGTGCCAGCAGCTTAGGGGGCGGGACAGCTAATGAAAAACTGTTTTTT.

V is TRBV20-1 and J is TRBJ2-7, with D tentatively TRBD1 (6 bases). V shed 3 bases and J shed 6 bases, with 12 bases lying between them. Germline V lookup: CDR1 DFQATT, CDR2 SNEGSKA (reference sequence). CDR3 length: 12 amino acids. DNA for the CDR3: TGCAGTGCTAGTCCAGGGGTAGGCGAGCAGTACTTC. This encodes CSASPGVGEQYF.

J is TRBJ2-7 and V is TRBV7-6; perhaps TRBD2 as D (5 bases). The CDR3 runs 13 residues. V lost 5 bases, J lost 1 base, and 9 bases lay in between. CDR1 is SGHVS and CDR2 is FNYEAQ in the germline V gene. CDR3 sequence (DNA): TGTGCCAGCAGCGAGGGTTTTTCCTACGAGCAGTACTTC. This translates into CASSEGFSYEQYF. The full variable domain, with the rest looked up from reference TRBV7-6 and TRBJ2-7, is GAGVSQSPRYKVTKRGQDVALRCDPISGHVSLYWYRQALGQGPEFLTYFNYEAQQDKSGLPNDRFSAERPEGSISTLTIQRTEQRDSAMYRCASSEGFSYEQYFGPGTRLTVT.

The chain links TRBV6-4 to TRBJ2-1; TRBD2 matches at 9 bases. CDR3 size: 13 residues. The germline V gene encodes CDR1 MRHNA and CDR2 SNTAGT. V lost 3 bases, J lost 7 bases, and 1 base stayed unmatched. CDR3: CASSEREGNEQFF. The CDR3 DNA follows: TGTGCCAGCAGTGAGCGGGAGGGAAATGAGCAGTTCTTC.

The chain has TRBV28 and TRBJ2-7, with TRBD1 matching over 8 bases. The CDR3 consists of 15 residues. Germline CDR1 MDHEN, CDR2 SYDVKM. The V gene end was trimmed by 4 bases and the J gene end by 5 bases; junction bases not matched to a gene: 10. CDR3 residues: CASSSYRTGTNEQYF. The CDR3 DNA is TGTGCCAGCAGTTCCTACCGGACAGGGACCAACGAGCAGTACTTC.